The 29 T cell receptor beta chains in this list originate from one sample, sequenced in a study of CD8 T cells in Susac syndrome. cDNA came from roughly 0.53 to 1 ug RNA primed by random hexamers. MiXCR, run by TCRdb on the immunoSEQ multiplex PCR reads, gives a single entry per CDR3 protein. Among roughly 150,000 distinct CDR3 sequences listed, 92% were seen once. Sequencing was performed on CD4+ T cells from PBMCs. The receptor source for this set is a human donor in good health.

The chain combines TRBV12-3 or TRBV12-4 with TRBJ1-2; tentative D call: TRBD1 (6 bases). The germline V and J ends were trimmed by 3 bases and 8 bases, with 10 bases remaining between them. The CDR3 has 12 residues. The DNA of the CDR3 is TGTGCCAGCAGTTTCACCGGACAGGGCTACACCTTC. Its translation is CASSFTGQGYTF.

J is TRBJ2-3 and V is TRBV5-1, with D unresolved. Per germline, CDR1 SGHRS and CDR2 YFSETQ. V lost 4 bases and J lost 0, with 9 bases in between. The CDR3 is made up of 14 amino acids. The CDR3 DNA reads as TGCGCCAGCAGCCCCTTTCAGAGCACAGATACGCAGTATTTT. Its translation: CASSPFQSTDTQYF.

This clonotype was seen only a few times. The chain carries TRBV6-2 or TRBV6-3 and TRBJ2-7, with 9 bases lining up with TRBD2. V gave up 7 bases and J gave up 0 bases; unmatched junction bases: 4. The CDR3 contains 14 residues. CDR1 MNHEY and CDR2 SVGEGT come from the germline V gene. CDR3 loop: CASTRAGGSYEQYF. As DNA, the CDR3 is TGTGCCAGCACCCGAGCGGGGGGCTCCTACGAGCAGTACTTC.

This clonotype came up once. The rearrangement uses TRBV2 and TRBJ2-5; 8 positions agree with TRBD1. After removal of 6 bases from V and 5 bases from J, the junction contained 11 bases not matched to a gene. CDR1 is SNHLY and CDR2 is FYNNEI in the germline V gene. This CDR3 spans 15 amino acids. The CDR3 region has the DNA TGTGCCAGCAGGGAGACAGGGGTGGTTCTGGAGACCCAGTACTTC. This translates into CASRETGVVLETQYF.

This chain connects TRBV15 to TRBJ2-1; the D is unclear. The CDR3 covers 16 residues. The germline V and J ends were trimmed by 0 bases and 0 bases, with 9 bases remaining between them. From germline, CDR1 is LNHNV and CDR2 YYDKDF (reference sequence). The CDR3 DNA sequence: TGTGCCACCAGCAGAGATTCCAGAAGCTCCTACAATGAGCAGTTCTTC. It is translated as CATSRDSRSSYNEQFF.

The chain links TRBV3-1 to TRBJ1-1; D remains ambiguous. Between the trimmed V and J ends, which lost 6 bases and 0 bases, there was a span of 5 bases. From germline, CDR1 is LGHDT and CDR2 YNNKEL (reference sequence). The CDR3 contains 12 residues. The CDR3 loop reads CASRTMNTEAFF. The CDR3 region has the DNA TGTGCCAGCAGGACGATGAACACTGAAGCTTTCTTT.

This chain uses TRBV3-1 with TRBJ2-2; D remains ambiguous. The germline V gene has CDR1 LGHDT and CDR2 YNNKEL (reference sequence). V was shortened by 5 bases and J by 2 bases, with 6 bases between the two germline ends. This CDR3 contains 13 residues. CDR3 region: CASSYTNTGELFF. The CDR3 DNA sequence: TGTGCCAGCAGCTATACCAACACCGGGGAGCTGTTTTTT.

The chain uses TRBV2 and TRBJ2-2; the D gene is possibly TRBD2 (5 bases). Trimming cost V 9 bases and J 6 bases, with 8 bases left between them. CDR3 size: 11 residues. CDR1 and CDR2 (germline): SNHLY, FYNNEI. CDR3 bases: TGTGCCAGTACACTAGCCGGGGAGCTGTTTTTT. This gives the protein CASTLAGELFF.

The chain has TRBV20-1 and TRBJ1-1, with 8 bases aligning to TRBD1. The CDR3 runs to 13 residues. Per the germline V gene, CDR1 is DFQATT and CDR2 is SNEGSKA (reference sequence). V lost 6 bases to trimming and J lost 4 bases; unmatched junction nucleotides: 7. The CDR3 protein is CSAAQGAITEAFF. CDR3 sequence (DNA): TGCAGTGCCGCGCAGGGGGCCATCACTGAAGCTTTCTTT.

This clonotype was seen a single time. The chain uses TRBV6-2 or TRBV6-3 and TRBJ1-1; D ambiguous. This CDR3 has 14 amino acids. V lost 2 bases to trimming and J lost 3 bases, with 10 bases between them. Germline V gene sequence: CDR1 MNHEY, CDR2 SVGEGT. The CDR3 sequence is CASSYEVDYTEAFF. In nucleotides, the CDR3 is TGTGCCAGCAGTTACGAGGTCGATTACACTGAAGCTTTCTTT.

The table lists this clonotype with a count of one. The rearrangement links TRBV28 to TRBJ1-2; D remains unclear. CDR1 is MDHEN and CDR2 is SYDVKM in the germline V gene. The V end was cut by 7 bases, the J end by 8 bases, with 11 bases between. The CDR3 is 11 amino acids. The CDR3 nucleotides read TGTGCCAGCACGACTGGGAGAGGCTACACCTTC. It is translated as CASTTGRGYTF.

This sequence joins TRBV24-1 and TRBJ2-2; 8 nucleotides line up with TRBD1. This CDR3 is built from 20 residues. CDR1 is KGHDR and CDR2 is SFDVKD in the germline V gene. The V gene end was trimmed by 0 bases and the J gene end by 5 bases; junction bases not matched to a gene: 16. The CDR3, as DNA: TGTGCCACCAGTGATTTGTGGCACGCCGGAGGACAGGGTATAACCGGGGAGCTGTTTTTT. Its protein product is CATSDLWHAGGQGITGELFF.

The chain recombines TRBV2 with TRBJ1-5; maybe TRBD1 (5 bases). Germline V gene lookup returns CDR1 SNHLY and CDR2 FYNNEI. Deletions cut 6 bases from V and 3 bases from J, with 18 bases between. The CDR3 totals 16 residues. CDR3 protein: CASRLFDRYYNQPQHF. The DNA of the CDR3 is TGTGCCAGCAGACTTTTCGACAGATACTACAATCAGCCCCAGCATTTT.

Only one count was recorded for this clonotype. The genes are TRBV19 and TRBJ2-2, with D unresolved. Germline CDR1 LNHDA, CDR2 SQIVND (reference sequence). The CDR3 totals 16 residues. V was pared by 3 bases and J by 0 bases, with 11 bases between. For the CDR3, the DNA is TGTGCCAGTAGTATGGCGATCCGCGCGAACACCGGGGAGCTGTTTTTT. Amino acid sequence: CASSMAIRANTGELFF.

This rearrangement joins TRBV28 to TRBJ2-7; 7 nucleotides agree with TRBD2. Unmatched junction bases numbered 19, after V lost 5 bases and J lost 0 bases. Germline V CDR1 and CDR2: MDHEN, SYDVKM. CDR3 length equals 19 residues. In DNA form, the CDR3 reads TGTGCCAGCAGTCCCATATCCTGGGGGGGTCCGACGGGCTCCTACGAGCAGTACTTC. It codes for CASSPISWGGPTGSYEQYF.

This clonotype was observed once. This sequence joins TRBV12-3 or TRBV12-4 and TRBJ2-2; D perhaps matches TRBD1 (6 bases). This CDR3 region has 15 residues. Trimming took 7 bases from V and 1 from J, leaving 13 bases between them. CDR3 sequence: CASKTEDRNTGELFF. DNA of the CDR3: TGTGCCAGCAAGACCGAGGACAGGAACACCGGGGAGCTGTTTTTT.

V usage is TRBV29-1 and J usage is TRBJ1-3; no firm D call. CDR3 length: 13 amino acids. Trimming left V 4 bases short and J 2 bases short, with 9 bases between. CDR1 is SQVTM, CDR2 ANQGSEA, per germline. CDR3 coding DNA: TGCAGCGTTGCGGAAGAACCTGGAAACACCATATATTTT. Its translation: CSVAEEPGNTIYF.

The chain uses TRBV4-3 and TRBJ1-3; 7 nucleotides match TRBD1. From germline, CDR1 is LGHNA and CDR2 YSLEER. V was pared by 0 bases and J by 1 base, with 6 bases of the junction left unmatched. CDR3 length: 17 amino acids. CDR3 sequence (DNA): TGCGCCAGCAGCCAAGATCCTGCAGGGGGATCTGGAAACACCATATATTTT. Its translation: CASSQDPAGGSGNTIYF.

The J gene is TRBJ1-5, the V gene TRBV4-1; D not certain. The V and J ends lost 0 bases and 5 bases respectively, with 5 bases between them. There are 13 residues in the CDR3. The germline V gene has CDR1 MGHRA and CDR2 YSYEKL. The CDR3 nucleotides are TGCGCCAGCAGCCAAGAACGGGATCAGCCCCAGCATTTT. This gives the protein CASSQERDQPQHF.

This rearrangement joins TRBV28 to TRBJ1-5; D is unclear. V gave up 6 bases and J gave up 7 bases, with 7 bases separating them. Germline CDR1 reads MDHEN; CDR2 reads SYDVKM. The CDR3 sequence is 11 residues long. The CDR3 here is CASRKMQPQHF. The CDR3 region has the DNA TGTGCCAGCAGAAAGATGCAGCCCCAGCATTTT.

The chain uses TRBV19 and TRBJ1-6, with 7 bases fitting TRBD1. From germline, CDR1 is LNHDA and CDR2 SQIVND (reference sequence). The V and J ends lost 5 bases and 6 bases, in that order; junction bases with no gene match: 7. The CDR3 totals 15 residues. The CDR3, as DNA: TGTGCCAGTAGTCCCCAGGGACAGCTTAATTCACCCCTCCACTTT. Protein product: CASSPQGQLNSPLHF.

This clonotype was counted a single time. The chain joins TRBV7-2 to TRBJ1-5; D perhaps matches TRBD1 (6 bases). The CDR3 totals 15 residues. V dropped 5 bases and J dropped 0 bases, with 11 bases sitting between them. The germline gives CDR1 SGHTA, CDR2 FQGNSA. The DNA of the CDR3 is TGTGCCAGCAGCCTCAACAGGGTTAGCAATCAGCCCCAGCATTTT. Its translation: CASSLNRVSNQPQHF.

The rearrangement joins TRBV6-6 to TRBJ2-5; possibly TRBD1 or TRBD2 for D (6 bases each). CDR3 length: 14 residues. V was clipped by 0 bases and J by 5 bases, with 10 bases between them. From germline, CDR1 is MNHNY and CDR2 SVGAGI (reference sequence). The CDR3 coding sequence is TGTGCCAGCAGTTACTCGTCGGGGGCCGAGACCCAGTACTTC. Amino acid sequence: CASSYSSGAETQYF.

The CDR3 loop reads CASSDANYGYTF. CDR3 bases: TGTGCCAGCTCAGATGCCAACTATGGCTACACCTTC. J is TRBJ1-2 and V is TRBV18; D is undetermined. CDR1 KGHSH and CDR2 LQKENI come from the germline V gene. The CDR3 is made up of 12 amino acids. V gave up 5 bases and J gave up 2 bases, with 6 bases separating them. The variable domain in full, completed from reference TRBV18 and TRBJ1-2, reads NAGVMQNPRHLVRRRGQEARLRCSPMKGHSHVYWYRQLPEEGLKFMVYLQKENIIDESGMPKERFSAEFPKEGPSILRIQQVVRGDSAAYFCASSDANYGYTFGSGTRLTVV.

Written as DNA, the CDR3 is TGTGCCAGCTCACCAGAGACAGCTTACAATGAGCAGTTCTTC. Its protein is CASSPETAYNEQFF. The chain combines TRBV18 with TRBJ2-1; weak D call: TRBD1 (5 bases). V gave up 2 bases and J gave up 4 bases, with 9 bases separating them. Germline CDR1 reads KGHSH; CDR2 reads LQKENI. The CDR3 has 14 residues.

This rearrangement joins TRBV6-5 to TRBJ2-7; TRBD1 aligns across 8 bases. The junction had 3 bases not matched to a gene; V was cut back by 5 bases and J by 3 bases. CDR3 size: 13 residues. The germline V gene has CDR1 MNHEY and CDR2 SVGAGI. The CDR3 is CASSMGQDYEQYF. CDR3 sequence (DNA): TGTGCCAGCAGTATGGGACAGGACTACGAGCAGTACTTC.

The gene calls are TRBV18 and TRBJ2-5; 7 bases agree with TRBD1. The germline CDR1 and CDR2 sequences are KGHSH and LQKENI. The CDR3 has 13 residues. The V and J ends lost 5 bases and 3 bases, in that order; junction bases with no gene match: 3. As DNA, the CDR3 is TGTGCCAGCTCAGCTACAGGGGAAGAGACCCAGTACTTC. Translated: CASSATGEETQYF.

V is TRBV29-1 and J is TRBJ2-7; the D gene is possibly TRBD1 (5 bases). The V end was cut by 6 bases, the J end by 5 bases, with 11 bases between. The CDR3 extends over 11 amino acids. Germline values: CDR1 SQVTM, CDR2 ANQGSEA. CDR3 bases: TGCAGCGTCCCCCAGGGTGACGAGCAGTACTTC. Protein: CSVPQGDEQYF.

For the CDR3, the DNA is TGTGCCAGCAAAGAGGGATTGAACACCGGGGAGCTGTTTTTT. It encodes CASKEGLNTGELFF. The chain joins TRBV2 to TRBJ2-2, with TRBD2 as a possible D gene (5 bases). The germline CDR1 and CDR2 sequences are SNHLY and FYNNEI. CDR3 length: 14 amino acids. Trimming took 7 bases from V and 1 from J, leaving 10 bases between them.